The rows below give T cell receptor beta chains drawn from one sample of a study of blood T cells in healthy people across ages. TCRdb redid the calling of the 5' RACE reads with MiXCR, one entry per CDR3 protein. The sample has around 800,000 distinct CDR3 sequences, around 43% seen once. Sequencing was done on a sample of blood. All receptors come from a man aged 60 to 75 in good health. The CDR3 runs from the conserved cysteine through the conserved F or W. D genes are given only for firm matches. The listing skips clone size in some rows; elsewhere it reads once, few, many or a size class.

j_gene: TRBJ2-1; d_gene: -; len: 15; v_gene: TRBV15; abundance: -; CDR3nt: TGTGCCACCAGCAGAGATCTGGGCTATAACGATGAGCAGTTCTTC; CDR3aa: CATSRDLGYNDEQFF
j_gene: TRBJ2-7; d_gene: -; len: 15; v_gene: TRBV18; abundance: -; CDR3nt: TGTGCCAGCTCACTTGACCGGAACAGGGTCTACGAGCAGTACTTC; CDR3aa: CASSLDRNRVYEQYF
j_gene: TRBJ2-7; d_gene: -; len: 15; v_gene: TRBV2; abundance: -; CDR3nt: TGTGCCAGCAGTGAAGGGCGGGGGCCGTTCTACGAGCAGTACTTC; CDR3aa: CASSEGRGPFYEQYF
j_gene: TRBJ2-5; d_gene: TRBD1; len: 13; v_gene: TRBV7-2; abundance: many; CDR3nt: TGTGCCAGCAGCCGAGGACAGGAAGAGACCCAGTACTTC; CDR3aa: CASSRGQEETQYF
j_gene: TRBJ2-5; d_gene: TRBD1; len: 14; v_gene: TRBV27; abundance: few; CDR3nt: TGTGCCAGCAGTTTGTCCTACAGGGGGCAGGAGCAGTACTTC; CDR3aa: CASSLSYRGQEQYF
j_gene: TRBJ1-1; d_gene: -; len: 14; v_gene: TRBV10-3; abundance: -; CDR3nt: TGTGCCATCAGTGACAGCGGGCAGAACACTGAAGCTTTCTTT; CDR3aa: CAISDSGQNTEAFF
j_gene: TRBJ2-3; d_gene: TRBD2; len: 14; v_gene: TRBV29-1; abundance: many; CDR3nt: TGCAGCGCCGAGGGGACTAGGAATGGGGATACGCAGTATTTT; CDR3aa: CSAEGTRNGDTQYF
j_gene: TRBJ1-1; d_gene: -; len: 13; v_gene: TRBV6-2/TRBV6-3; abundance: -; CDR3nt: TGTGCCAGCAGTTACGTGGAGGGGACTGAAGCTTTCTTT; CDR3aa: CASSYVEGTEAFF
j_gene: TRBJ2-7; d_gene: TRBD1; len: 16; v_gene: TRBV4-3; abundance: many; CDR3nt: TGCGCCAGCAGCCTTTCTCCACAGGGGCGATCCTACGAGCAGTACTTC; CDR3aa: CASSLSPQGRSYEQYF
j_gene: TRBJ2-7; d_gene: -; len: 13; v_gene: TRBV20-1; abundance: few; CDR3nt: TGCAGTGGGGGGACGGATAGCTCCTACGAGCAGTACTTC; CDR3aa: CSGGTDSSYEQYF
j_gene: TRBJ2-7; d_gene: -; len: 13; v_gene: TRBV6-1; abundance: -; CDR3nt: TGTGCCAGCGGGTCAGGCGGGCATTCGGAGCAGTACTTC; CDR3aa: CASGSGGHSEQYF
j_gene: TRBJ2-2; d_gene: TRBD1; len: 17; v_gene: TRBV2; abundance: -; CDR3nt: TGTGCCAGCAAAAAGGGGGACAGGGGAACGGACACCGGGGAGCTGTTTTTT; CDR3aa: CASKKGDRGTDTGELFF
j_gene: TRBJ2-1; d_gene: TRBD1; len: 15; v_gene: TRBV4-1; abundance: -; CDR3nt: TGCGCCAGCAGCCCAGGGGACAGGGCCTACAATGAGCAGTTCTTC; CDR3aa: CASSPGDRAYNEQFF
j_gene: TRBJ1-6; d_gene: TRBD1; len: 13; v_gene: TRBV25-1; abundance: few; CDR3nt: TGTGCCAGCAGTGGGGACAGTAATTCACCCCTCCACTTT; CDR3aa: CASSGDSNSPLHF
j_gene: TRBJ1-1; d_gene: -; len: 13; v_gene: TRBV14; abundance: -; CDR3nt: TGTGCCAGCAGCCAAGATTGGATCGATGAAGCTTTCTTT; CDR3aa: CASSQDWIDEAFF
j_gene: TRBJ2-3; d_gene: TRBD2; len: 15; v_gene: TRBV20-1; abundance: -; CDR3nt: TGCAGTGCTAGGCCCCGGGGAGGGATCACAGATACGCAGTATTTT; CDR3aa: CSARPRGGITDTQYF
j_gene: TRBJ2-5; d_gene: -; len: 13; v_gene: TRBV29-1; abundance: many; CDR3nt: TGCAGCGCGGTGGACAGTCTCCAAGAGACCCAGTACTTC; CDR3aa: CSAVDSLQETQYF
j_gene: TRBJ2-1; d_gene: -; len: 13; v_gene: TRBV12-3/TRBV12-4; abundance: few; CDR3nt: TGTGCCAGCAATTCCGCCGGAGGAGGCGAGCAGTTCTTC; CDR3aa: CASNSAGGGEQFF
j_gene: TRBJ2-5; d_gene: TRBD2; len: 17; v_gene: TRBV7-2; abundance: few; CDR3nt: TGTGCCAGCAGCTTAGGGGATCTGCGGGGGGGCCGGGAGACCCAGTACTTC; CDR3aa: CASSLGDLRGGRETQYF
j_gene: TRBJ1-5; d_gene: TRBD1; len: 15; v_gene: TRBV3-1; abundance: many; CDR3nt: TGTGCCAGCAGCCCCCGACAGGGGCCCAATCAGCCCCAGCATTTT; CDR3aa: CASSPRQGPNQPQHF
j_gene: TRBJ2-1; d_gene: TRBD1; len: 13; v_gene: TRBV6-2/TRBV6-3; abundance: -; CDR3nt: TGTGCCAGCAGTTACCGGACAGGGGCTGAGCAGTTCTTC; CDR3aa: CASSYRTGAEQFF
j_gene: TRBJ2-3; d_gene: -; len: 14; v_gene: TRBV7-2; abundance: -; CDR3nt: TGTGCCAGCAGCGTTGAGGACAGAGTAGATACGCAGTATTTT; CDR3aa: CASSVEDRVDTQYF
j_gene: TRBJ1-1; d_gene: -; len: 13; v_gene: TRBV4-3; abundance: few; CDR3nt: TGCGCCAGCAGCAACTACAAGAACACTGAAGCTTTCTTT; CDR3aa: CASSNYKNTEAFF
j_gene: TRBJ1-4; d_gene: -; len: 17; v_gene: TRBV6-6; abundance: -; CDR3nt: TGTGCCAGCGGATCCCATTCGGGACTTCCAACTAATGAAAAACTGTTTTTT; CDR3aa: CASGSHSGLPTNEKLFF
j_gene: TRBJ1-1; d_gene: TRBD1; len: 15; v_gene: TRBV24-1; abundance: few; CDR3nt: TGTGCCACCAGTGCCGAAGGGACAGGGGAGACTGAAGCTTTCTTT; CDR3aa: CATSAEGTGETEAFF
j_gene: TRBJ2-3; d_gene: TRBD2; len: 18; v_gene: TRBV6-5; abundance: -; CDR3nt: TGTGCCAGCAGTTACTCAGCGACTAGCGGGAGACGCACAGATACGCAGTATTTT; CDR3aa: CASSYSATSGRRTDTQYF
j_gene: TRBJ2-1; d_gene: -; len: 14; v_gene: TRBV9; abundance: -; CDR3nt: TGTGCCAGCAGCGCCGACGGAAGTTACAATGAGCAGTTCTTC; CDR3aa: CASSADGSYNEQFF
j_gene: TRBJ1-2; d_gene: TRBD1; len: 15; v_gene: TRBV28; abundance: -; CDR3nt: TGTGCCGGGAGGGGACAGGGTGCCCCGCTGGGCGGCTACACCTTC; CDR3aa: CAGRGQGAPLGGYTF